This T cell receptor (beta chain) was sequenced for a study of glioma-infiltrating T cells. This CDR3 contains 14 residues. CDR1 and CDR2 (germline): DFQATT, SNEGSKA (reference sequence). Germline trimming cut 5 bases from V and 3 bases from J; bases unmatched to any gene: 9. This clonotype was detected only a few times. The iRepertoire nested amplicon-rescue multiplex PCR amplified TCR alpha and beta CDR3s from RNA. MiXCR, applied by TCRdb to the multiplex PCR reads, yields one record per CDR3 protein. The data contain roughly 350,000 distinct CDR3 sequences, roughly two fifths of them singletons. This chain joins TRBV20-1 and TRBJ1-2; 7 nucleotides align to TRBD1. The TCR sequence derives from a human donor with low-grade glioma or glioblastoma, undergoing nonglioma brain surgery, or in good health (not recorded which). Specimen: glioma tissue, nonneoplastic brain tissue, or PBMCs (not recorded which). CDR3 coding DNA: TGCAGTGCTCCAAGACCACAGGGGTACTATGGCTACACCTTC. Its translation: CSAPRPQGYYGYTF.